This T cell receptor (beta chain) emerged from a study of shared clonotypes between healthy human individuals. Healthy adults negative for HIV, lacking recent acute infections or vaccinations, served as donors. The data were produced by immunoSEQ multiplex PCR, yet TCRdb's version contains in-frame clones alone and is incomplete. Of 950,000 to 1,200,000 clones in the sample, about 80% were seen once. CDR1 and CDR2 (germline): SGHNT, YENEEA. CDR3 length: 13 residues. V was cut by 0 bases and J by 1 base, with 3 bases left in between. Remarks on this clone: It differs at one base from a far larger clone, so likely a read error.

This TCR came from a young man in good health. Some clones in this sample may be carry-over from other donors' samples. The J gene is TRBJ1-1, the V gene TRBV11-3; D ambiguous. Specimen: memory CD4+ T cells from PBMCs. Noted subset: CD45RA-negative fraction. The CDR3 sequence is CASSLEENTEAFF. In DNA form, the CDR3 reads TGTGCCAGCAGCTTAGAGGAGAACACTGAAGCTTTCTTT.